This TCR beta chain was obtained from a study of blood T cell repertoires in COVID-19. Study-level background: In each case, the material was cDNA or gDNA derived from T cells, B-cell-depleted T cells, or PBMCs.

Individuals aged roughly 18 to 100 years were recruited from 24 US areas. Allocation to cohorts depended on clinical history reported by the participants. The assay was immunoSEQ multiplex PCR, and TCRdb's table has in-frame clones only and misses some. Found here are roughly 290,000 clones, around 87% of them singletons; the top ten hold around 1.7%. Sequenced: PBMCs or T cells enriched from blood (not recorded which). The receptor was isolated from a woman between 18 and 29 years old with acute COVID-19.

The CDR3 sequence: CASSSAGGAKNIQYF. The CDR3 DNA sequence: TGTGCCAGCAGCTCAGCGGGAGGGGCCAAAAACATTCAGTACTTC. The chain joins TRBV7-9 to TRBJ2-4; 10 positions match TRBD2. Trimming removed 4 bases from V and 1 base from J; junction bases left unmatched: 1. Looked up from germline, CDR1 is SEHNR and CDR2 is FQNEAQ (reference sequence). This CDR3 has 15 amino acids.